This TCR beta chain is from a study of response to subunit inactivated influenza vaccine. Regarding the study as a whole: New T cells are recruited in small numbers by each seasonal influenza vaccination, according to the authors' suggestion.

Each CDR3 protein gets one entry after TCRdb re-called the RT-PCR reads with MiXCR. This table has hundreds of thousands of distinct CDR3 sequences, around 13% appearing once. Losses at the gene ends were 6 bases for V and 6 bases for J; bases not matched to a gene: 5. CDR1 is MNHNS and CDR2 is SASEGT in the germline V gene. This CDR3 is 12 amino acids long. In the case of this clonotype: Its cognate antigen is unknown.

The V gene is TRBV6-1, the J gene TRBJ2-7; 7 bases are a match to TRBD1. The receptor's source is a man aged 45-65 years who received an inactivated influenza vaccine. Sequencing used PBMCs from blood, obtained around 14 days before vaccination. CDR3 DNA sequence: TGTGCCAGCAGGGTGACAGGGTCCGAGCAGTACTTC. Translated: CASRVTGSEQYF.